This paragraph reports one T cell receptor (beta chain). Its antigen is unidentified. The CDR3 runs to 16 residues. Germline V gene sequence: CDR1 SQVTM, CDR2 ANQGSEA. V gave up 3 bases and J gave up 8 bases, with 22 bases separating them. This record belongs to a study of breast tumors, draining lymph nodes, adjacent tissues. Study findings and constraints: Luminal-like breast cancer showed significantly higher tumor–nontumor repertoire similarity than basal-like. The lymph node origin of tumor T cells was framed as consistent with a hypothesis, not demonstrated. The data were judged consistent with most tumor T cells coming from lymph node and expanding in tumor. Tumor repertoires ranked between lymph nodes and nontumor tissue in diversity, with V and J gene preferences.

TCRdb re-called the multiplex PCR reads with MiXCR, one entry per CDR3 protein. The repertoire consists of around 170,000 distinct CDR3 sequences, with approximately 30% occurring once and the leading ten covering 3.5% to 4.5%. Breast cancer patients provided tissue from their axillary draining lymph nodes. The source of this sequence is a female donor with breast cancer. Some clones in this sample may be carry-over from other donors' samples. Sequences were obtained from axillary lymph node tissue. The rearrangement links TRBV29-1 to TRBJ1-4, with D possibly being TRBD1 (5 bases). The CDR3 spells CSVEALGRGLGEKLFF. In DNA, the CDR3 is TGCAGCGTTGAGGCCCTGGGACGAGGCCTAGGGGAAAAACTGTTTTTT.